A selection of T cell receptor beta chains follows, all from one sample in a study of radiation and T cells in renal cell carcinoma. Produced via immunoSEQ multiplex PCR; TCRdb's table is partial and in-frame only. Of around 75,000 clones in the sample, 82% were seen once. Sequenced here: blood, sampled from a patient whose treatment included radiotherapy and nephrectomy. The receptors come from a man between 60 and 70 years old with renal cell carcinoma. Each CDR3 is given with its conserved first and last residue. A D gene is named only where the DNA matches it firmly. Part of the rows lack a size; the others show once, few, many or a class for expanded clones.

j_call | d_call | clone_size | v_call | cdr3_aa | cdr3_nt
TRBJ2-1 | . | . | TRBV30 | CAWTVLDNEQFF | TGTGCCTGGACTGTTCTAGACAATGAGCAGTTCTTC
TRBJ2-1 | TRBD2 | . | TRBV5-6 | CASSLGLAGTVVLEQFF | TGTGCCAGCAGCTTGGGACTAGCGGGAACCGTTGTGTTAGAGCAGTTCTTC
TRBJ2-1 | TRBD2 | . | TRBV12-5 | CASANLLAGVKGEQFF | TGTGCTAGTGCCAACCTTCTAGCGGGAGTCAAGGGTGAGCAGTTCTTC
TRBJ2-5 | TRBD2 | once | TRBV5-1 | CASSPGLARQETQYF | TGCGCCAGCAGCCCTGGACTAGCTCGGCAAGAGACCCAGTACTTC
TRBJ1-5 | TRBD1 | . | TRBV28 | CASSSDIRGQGFTQPQHF | TGTGCCAGCAGTTCTGACATTCGAGGACAGGGGTTCACTCAGCCCCAGCATTTT
TRBJ1-3 | . | . | TRBV6-1 | CASSYKNTIYF | TGTGCCAGCAGTTACAAAAACACCATATATTTT
TRBJ1-1 | . | . | TRBV28 | CASSSGSTEAFF | TGTGCCAGCAGCTCCGGTTCCACTGAAGCTTTCTTT
TRBJ1-1 | TRBD1 | . | TRBV7-2 | CASSWTGGASRNTEAFF | TGTGCCAGCAGCTGGACAGGGGGCGCAAGTAGGAACACTGAAGCTTTCTTT
TRBJ1-1 | . | . | TRBV28 | CASRTNTEAFF | TGTGCCAGCAGAACCAACACTGAAGCTTTCTTT
TRBJ2-3 | TRBD2 | . | TRBV10-2 | CASRNGGADTQYF | TGCGCCAGCAGGAACGGGGGGGCAGATACGCAGTATTTT
TRBJ1-3 | . | few | TRBV7-2 | CASSLVSRADVSGNTIYF | TGTGCCAGCAGCTTAGTCTCTCGGGCGGACGTCTCTGGAAACACCATATATTTT
TRBJ2-1 | TRBD1 | . | TRBV19 | CASRTNRGDEQFF | TGTGCCAGTAGAACAAACAGGGGAGATGAGCAGTTCTTC
TRBJ2-7 | . | . | TRBV6-6 | CASSLIEREQYF | TGTGCCAGCAGCTTGATAGAGCGCGAGCAGTACTTC
TRBJ2-2 | . | . | TRBV7-6 | CASSLVQVPRSGGELFF | TGTGCCAGCAGCTTAGTTCAGGTCCCAAGGTCGGGCGGGGAGCTGTTTTTT
TRBJ2-7 | . | . | TRBV2 | CASREGPGREQYF | TGTGCCAGCAGGGAAGGGCCAGGGAGGGAGCAGTACTTC
TRBJ2-1 | TRBD2 | . | TRBV27 | CASSREAGAMDNEQFF | TGTGCCAGCAGTCGAGAAGCGGGAGCTATGGACAATGAGCAGTTCTTC
TRBJ2-7 | . | once | TRBV10-1 | CASSDQTGLTYEQYF | TGCGCCAGCAGTGATCAAACAGGGTTAACCTACGAGCAGTACTTC
TRBJ2-7 | . | . | TRBV6-1 | CASSEVGGYEQYF | TGTGCCAGCAGTGAAGTGGGGGGCTACGAGCAGTACTTC
TRBJ2-7 | . | . | TRBV6-1 | CASSETVSSYEQYF | TGTGCCAGCAGTGAAACGGTCAGCTCCTACGAGCAGTACTTC
TRBJ2-7 | . | . | TRBV6-1 | CASSRQVSYEQYF | TGTGCCAGCAGCCGACAGGTCTCCTACGAGCAGTACTTC
TRBJ1-1 | TRBD1 | . | TRBV28 | CASSQGGTEAFF | TGTGCCAGCAGTCAGGGGGGCACTGAAGCTTTCTTT
TRBJ2-7 | TRBD1 | once | TRBV10-2 | CASLGQGARREGYEQYF | TGCGCCAGCCTAGGACAGGGGGCAAGGCGGGAGGGCTACGAGCAGTACTTC
TRBJ2-7 | . | . | TRBV6-5 | CASSGKSSYEQYF | TGTGCCAGCAGCGGGAAAAGCTCCTACGAGCAGTACTTC
TRBJ2-3 | TRBD2 | . | TRBV5-1 | CASSPPTSGYTDTQYF | TGCGCCAGCAGCCCACCTACTAGCGGCTACACAGATACGCAGTATTTT
TRBJ1-1 | TRBD1 | few | TRBV7-9 | CASSTYRGRTEAFF | TGTGCCAGCAGCACATACAGGGGAAGAACTGAAGCTTTCTTT
TRBJ1-2 | . | . | TRBV5-1 | CASSLYPRSDNGYTF | TGCGCCAGCAGCTTGTATCCGAGGTCTGACAATGGCTACACCTTC
TRBJ2-7 | TRBD2 | . | TRBV7-8 | CASSPAGGSPYEQYF | TGTGCCAGCAGCCCAGCCGGCGGGAGTCCCTACGAGCAGTACTTC
TRBJ1-2 | . | . | TRBV19 | CASTNLDYPGYTF | TGTGCCAGCACCAACCTGGACTACCCTGGCTACACCTTC
TRBJ1-1 | . | . | TRBV6-6 | CASSYSIGRARTEAFF | TGTGCCAGCAGTTACAGTATCGGCAGGGCGAGGACTGAAGCTTTCTTT
TRBJ1-5 | . | . | TRBV10-3 | CAISESSKPQHF | TGTGCCATCAGTGAGTCGTCGAAGCCCCAGCATTTT
TRBJ2-2 | TRBD1 | . | TRBV6-6 | CASSWTGANTGELFF | TGTGCCAGCAGTTGGACAGGCGCGAACACCGGGGAGCTGTTTTTT
TRBJ2-1 | . | many | TRBV7-9 | CASSLVEQFF | TGTGCCAGCAGCTTGGTTGAGCAGTTCTTC